This T cell receptor beta chain is drawn from a study of technical replicates of blood from a few donors. From germline, CDR1 is SEHNR and CDR2 FQNEAQ (reference sequence). V lost 1 base and J lost 9; bases outside the gene matches: 10. This CDR3 is 16 amino acids long. Profiled with immunoSEQ multiplex PCR; TCRdb holds only in-frame clones, not every one. The data show roughly 68,000 clones, around 84% seen once. What was sequenced was PBMCs. This sequence originates from a human donor in good health. Some clones in this sample may be carry-over from other donors' samples. The rearrangement uses TRBV7-9 and TRBJ2-1; 9 bases are a match to TRBD2. CDR3: CASSLDRTSATGEQFF. DNA for the CDR3: TGTGCCAGCAGCTTAGATAGGACTAGCGCTACGGGTGAGCAGTTCTTC.